The clone carrying this T cell receptor beta chain was counted many times. It was uncontrolled infection, other autoimmune disease, pregnancy or lactation that excluded patients. Diagnoses rested on clinical symptoms, serum thyroxine and TRAb, thyroid ultrasound and orbital computed tomography. TCR beta CDR3 regions were amplified from RNA. A first-round RT-PCR of the TCR CDR3 used the HTBI primer set. TCRdb ran MiXCR on the multiplex PCR reads and lists one entry per CDR3 protein. The profile covers around 250,000 distinct CDR3 sequences, with approximately 23% appearing a single time and around 32% taken by the ten largest. This sample is drawn from a study of T cells in Graves' hyperthyroidism and ophthalmopathy. Study background: Before any treatment, at initial diagnosis, peripheral blood was collected.

This CDR3 region has 14 residues. Trimming at V came to 4 bases and at J to 1 base, leaving 3 bases not matched to a gene. The chain joins TRBV12-3 or TRBV12-4 to TRBJ2-5, with 7 positions matching TRBD1. The TCR was taken from a woman in her thirties or forties with Graves' ophthalmopathy. Input material: blood. The CDR3 loop is CASSSRDSQETQYF. The CDR3, as DNA: TGTGCCAGCAGTTCTCGGGACAGCCAAGAGACCCAGTACTTC.